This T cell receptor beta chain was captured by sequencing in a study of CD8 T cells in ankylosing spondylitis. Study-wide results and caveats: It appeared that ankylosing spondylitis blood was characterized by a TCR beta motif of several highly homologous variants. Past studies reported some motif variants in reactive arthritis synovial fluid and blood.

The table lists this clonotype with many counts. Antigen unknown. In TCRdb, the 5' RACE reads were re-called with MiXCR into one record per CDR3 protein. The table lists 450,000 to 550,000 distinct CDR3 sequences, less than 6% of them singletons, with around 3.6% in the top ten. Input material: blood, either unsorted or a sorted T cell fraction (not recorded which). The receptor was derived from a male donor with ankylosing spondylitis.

The CDR3 is CSGGTDYGYTF. For the CDR3, the DNA is TGCAGCGGGGGGACAGACTATGGCTACACCTTC. This chain connects TRBV29-1 to TRBJ1-2, with 7 bases lining up with TRBD1. The CDR3 covers 11 residues. Germline V gene lookup returns CDR1 SQVTM and CDR2 ANQGSEA. V lost 7 bases to trimming and J lost 3 bases; unmatched junction nucleotides: 2.